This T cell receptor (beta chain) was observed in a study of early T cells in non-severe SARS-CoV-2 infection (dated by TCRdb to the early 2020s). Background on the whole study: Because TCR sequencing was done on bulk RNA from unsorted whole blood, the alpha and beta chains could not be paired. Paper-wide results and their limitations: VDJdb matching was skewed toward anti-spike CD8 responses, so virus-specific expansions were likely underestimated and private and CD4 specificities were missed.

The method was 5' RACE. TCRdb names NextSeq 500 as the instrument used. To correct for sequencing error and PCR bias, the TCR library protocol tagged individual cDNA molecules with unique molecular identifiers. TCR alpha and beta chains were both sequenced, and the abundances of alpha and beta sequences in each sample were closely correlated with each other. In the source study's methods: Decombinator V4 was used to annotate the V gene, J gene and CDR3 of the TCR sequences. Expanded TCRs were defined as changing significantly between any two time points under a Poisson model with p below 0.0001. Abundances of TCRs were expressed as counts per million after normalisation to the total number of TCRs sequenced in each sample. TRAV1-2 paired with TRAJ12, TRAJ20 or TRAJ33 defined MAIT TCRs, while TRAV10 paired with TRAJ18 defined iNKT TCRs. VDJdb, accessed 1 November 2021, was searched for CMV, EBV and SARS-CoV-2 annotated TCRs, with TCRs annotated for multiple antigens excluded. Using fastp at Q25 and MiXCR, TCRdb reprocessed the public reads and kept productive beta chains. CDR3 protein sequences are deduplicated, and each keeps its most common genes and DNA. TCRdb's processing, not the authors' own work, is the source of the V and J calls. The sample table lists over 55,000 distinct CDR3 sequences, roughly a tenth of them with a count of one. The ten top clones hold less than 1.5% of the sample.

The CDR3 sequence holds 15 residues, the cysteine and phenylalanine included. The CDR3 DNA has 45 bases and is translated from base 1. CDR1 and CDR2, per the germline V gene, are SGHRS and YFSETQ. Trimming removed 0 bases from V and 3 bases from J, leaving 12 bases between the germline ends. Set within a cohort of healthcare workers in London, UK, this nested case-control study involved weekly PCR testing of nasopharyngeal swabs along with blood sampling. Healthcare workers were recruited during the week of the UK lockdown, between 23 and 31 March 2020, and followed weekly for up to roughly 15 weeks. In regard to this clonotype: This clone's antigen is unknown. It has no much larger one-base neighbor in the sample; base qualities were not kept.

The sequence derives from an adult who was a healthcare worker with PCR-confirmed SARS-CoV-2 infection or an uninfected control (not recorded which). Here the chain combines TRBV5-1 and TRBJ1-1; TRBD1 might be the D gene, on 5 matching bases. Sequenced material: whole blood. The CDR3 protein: CASSLGRGSYTEAFF. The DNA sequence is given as TGCGCCAGCAGCTTGGGGCGGGGGTCATACACTGAAGCTTTCTTT.